This is a list of T cell receptor beta chains from one sample in a study of blood T cell repertoires in COVID-19. Data came from immunoSEQ multiplex PCR; TCRdb stores just in-frame clones and leaves some out. This table has 350,000 to 400,000 clones, approximately 90% appearing once. Sequencing was carried out using PBMCs or T cells enriched from blood (not recorded which). The origin of the receptors is a middle-aged woman who had been exposed to COVID-19. The conserved cysteine and the conserved F or W are not part of the CDR3 here. Clone size is not always given. Where it is, it says once, few, many or a class for expanded clones.

clone size | J gene | V gene | CDR3 protein
- | TRBJ1-1 | TRBV28 | ASGRGVIGTEAF
- | TRBJ1-3 | TRBV6-2/TRBV6-3 | ASSYPQVISGNTIY
- | TRBJ1-5 | TRBV6-1 | ASSDDQPQH
- | TRBJ1-6 | TRBV7-2 | ASSPRGGTNSPLH
once | TRBJ2-7 | TRBV29-1 | SVISSYEQY
- | TRBJ2-5 | TRBV2 | ASSDIGGETQY
once | TRBJ2-3 | TRBV20-1 | SASSGQVSTDTQY
- | TRBJ2-1 | TRBV19 | ASSSDRLYNEQF
- | TRBJ2-5 | TRBV24-1 | ATSDPRDIDRQETQY
- | TRBJ2-3 | TRBV7-7 | ASSAGTSGRTDTQY
- | TRBJ2-7 | TRBV12-3/TRBV12-4 | ASSFGLGGEQY
- | TRBJ1-2 | TRBV12-3/TRBV12-4 | ASRPTDTYGYT
- | TRBJ1-2 | TRBV3-1/TRBV3-2 | ASSQDLTGRYGYT
- | TRBJ2-6 | TRBV7-9 | ASSIPTRDRDSGANVLT
- | TRBJ2-3 | TRBV10-2 | ASSPQGIPTDTQY
- | TRBJ1-5 | TRBV2 | ASSGDTNQPQH